What follows describes a single TCR beta chain. This record comes from a study of control samples from healthy donors and cancer patients. Some clones are missing from TCRdb's copy, which holds only in-frame ones; the method was immunoSEQ multiplex PCR. The sample shows 94,000 or so clones, about four fifths of them seen only once. The CDR3 is 15 residues long. Germline CDR1 and CDR2: SNHLY and FYNNEI. The V gene end was trimmed by 6 bases and the J gene end by 2 bases; junction bases not matched to a gene: 4. The source of this sequence is a man in his sixties or seventies with lung cancer. Sequencing was performed on PBMCs. The chain links TRBV2 to TRBJ2-2, with 9 bases aligning to TRBD1. The CDR3 spells CASRWTGANTGELFF. CDR3 nucleotides: TGTGCCAGCAGATGGACAGGGGCTAACACCGGGGAGCTGTTTTTT.